Sequencing of this T cell receptor beta chain was carried out in a study of blood T cell repertoires in COVID-19. This CDR3 contains 18 residues. Trimming cost V 1 base and J 0 bases; bases outside gene matches: 10. Germline values: CDR1 SGHRS, CDR2 YFSETQ. Assay: immunoSEQ multiplex PCR; the TCRdb copy retains only in-frame clones and omits some. The data contain 100,000 to 120,000 clones, roughly 80% of them singletons. The rearrangement uses TRBV5-1 and TRBJ2-1, with 7 nucleotides matching TRBD1. Sequenced: peripheral blood. The sequence derives from a woman aged 65 to 85 with acute or convalescent COVID-19. Here the CDR3 reads CASSLLAGGSSSYNEQFF. The CDR3 DNA reads as TGCGCCAGCAGCTTGTTGGCAGGGGGTTCGAGCTCCTACAATGAGCAGTTCTTC. Full variable domain (rest looked up from reference TRBV5-1 and TRBJ2-1): KAGVTQTPRYLIKTRGQQVTLSCSPISGHRSVSWYQQTPGQGLQFLFEYFSETQRNKGNFPGRFSGRQFSNSRSEMNVSTLELGDSALYLCASSLLAGGSSSYNEQFFGPGTRLTVL.